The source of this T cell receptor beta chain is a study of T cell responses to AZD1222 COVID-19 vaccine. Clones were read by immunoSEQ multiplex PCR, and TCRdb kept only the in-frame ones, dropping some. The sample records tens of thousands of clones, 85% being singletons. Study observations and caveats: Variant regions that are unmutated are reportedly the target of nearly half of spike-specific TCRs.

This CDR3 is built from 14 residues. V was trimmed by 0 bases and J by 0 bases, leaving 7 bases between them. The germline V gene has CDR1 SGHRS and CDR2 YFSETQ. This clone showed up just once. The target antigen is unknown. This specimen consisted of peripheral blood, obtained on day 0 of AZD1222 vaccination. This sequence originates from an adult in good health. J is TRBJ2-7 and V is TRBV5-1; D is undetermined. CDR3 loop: CASSLEARSYEQYF. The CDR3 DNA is TGCGCCAGCAGCTTGGAAGCCCGCTCCTACGAGCAGTACTTC.